These 6 T cell receptor beta chains share one sample of origin, sequenced in a study of cytomegalovirus exposure and HLA in healthy donors. The PCR employed 60 Vbeta primers together with 13 Jbeta primers. Measured with immunoSEQ multiplex PCR; TCRdb has only the in-frame clones, and not every one. The profile shows approximately 140,000 clones, under 90% of them singletons. Sequencing used PBMCs. Source of these receptors: a woman aged 40 to 49 in good health and CMV-seronegative.

The V call is TRBV6-6, the J call TRBJ2-1, with a tentative D call TRBD1 (5 bases). The CDR3 is 15 amino acids. Per germline, CDR1 MNHNY and CDR2 SVGAGI (reference sequence). Trimming shortened V by 1 base and J by 5 bases, and 12 bases separated the two germline ends. The CDR3 region has the DNA TGTGCCAGCAGTTACTGGGCAGGGCGCAACAATGAGCAGTTCTTC. Encoded protein: CASSYWAGRNNEQFF.

This rearrangement joins TRBV5-4 to TRBJ2-3, with D tentatively TRBD2 (5 bases). This CDR3 has 13 residues. V was clipped by 7 bases and J by 1 base, with 10 bases between them. Germline CDR1 is SGHNT and CDR2 is YYREEE (reference sequence). The CDR3 protein is CASGSRGTDTQYF. In DNA form, the CDR3 reads TGTGCCAGCGGGAGTCGGGGCACAGATACGCAGTATTTT.

This clone appeared a few times. The chain couples TRBV29-1 to TRBJ2-3, with TRBD2 matching over 10 bases. The V segment lost 8 bases and the J segment 4 bases; nucleotides outside the gene matches: 18. The CDR3 runs to 17 residues. CDR1 is SQVTM, CDR2 ANQGSEA, per germline. CDR3 residues: CSHFWTSGMGGADTQYF. The CDR3, as DNA: TGCAGCCATTTTTGGACTAGCGGAATGGGGGGGGCAGATACGCAGTATTTT.

The CDR3, as DNA: TGTGCCAGCAGTCCCGGACAGGGGAAACTATATGGCTACACCTTC. Protein: CASSPGQGKLYGYTF. V is TRBV27 and J is TRBJ1-2; TRBD1 aligns across 9 bases. The CDR3 consists of 15 residues. V was pared by 5 bases and J by 5 bases, with 9 bases of the junction left unmatched. Germline CDR1 reads MNHEY; CDR2 reads SMNVEV (reference sequence).

V and J are TRBV10-3 and TRBJ1-5, with D perhaps matching TRBD1 (5 bases). The length of the CDR3 is 16 residues. Germline CDR1 ENHRY, CDR2 SYGVKD. Trimming took 5 bases from V and 1 from J, leaving 15 bases between them. In DNA, the CDR3 is TGTGCCATCAGTTGGGGGGGGGTCGAGAGCAATCAGCCCCAGCATTTT. Protein sequence: CAISWGGVESNQPQHF.

Only a few counts were recorded for this clone. Germline is not matched at one junction end, which may reflect a read error. The chain has TRBV7-7 and TRBJ2-7, with 8 bases matching TRBD1. There are 13 residues in the CDR3. The germline gives CDR1 SSHAT, CDR2 FNYEAQ (reference sequence). CDR3 nucleotide sequence: TGTGCTAGCAGCCGCGGACAGGGAGGCGAGCAGTACTTC. Translation: CASSRGQGGEQYF.